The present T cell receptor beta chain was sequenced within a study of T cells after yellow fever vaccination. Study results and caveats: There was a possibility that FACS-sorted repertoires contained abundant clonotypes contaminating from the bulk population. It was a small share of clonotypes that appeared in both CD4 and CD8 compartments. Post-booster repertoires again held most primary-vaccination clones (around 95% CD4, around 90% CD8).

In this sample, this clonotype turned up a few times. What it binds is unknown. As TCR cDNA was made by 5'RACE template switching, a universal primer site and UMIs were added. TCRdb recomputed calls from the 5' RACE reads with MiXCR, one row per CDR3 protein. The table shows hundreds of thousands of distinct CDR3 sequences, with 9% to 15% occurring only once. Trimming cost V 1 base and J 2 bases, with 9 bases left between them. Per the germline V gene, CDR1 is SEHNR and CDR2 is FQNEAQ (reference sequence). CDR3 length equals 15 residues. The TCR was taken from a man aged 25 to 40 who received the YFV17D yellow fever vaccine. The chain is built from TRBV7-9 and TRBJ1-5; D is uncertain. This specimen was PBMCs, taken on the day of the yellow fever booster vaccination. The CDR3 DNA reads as TGTGCCAGCAGCTTAGGGTTGGCCGGCAATCAGCCCCAGCATTTT. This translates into CASSLGLAGNQPQHF. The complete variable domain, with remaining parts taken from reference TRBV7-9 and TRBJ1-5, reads DTGVSQNPRHKITKRGQNVTFRCDPISEHNRLYWYRQTLGQGPEFLTYFQNEAQLEKSRLLSDRFSAERPKGSFSTLEIQRTEQGDSAMYLCASSLGLAGNQPQHFGDGTRLSIL.